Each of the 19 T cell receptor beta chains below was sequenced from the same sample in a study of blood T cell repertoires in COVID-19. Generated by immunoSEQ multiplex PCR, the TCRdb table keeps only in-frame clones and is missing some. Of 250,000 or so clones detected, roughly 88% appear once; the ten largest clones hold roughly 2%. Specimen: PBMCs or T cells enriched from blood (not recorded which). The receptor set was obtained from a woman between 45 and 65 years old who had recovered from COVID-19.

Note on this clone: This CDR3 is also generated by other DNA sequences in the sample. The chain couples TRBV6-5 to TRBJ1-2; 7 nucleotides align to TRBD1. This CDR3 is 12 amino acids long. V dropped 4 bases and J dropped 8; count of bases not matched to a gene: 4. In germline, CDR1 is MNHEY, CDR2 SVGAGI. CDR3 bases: TGTGCCAGCAGTTTACAGGGGAACGGCTACACCTTC. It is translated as CASSLQGNGYTF.

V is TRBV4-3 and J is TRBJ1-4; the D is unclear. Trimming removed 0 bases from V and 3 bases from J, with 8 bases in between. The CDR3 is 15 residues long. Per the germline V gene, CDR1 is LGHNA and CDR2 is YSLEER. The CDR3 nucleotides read TGCGCCAGCAGCCAAGATGAACGGGCTAATGAAAAACTGTTTTTT. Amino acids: CASSQDERANEKLFF.

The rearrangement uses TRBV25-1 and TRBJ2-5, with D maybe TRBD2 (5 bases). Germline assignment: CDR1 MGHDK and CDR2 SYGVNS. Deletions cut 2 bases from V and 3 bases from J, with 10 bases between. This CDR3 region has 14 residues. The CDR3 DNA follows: TGTGCCAGCAGTGAAGCGGGCAGCAAAGAGACCCAGTACTTC. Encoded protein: CASSEAGSKETQYF.

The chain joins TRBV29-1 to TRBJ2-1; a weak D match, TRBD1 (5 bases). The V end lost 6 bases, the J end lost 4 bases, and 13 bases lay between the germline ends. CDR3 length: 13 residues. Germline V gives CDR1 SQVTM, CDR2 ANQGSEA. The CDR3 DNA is TGCAGCGTGAACCCGACAGTTTACAATGAGCAGTTCTTC. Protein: CSVNPTVYNEQFF.

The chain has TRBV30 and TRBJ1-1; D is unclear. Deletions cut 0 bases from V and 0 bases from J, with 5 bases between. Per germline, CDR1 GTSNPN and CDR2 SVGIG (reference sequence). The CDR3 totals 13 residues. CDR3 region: CAWSVSVNTEAFF. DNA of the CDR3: TGTGCCTGGAGTGTATCAGTGAACACTGAAGCTTTCTTT.

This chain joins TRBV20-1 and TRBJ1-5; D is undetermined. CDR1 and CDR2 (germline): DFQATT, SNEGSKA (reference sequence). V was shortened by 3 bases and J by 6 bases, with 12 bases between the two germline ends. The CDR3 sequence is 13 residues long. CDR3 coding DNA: TGCAGTGCTAGTAGCCGGGAGACTCAGCCCCAGCATTTT. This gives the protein CSASSRETQPQHF.

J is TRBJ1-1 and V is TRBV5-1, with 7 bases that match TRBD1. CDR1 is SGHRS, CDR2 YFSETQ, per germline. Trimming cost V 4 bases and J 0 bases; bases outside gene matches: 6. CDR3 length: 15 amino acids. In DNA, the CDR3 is TGCGCCAGCAGCCCCGGGGACAGCATGAACACTGAAGCTTTCTTT. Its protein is CASSPGDSMNTEAFF.

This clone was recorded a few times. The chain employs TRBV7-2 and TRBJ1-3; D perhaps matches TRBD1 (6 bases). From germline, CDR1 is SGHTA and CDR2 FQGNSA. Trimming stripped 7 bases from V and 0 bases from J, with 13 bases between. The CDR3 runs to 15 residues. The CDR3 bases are TGTGCCAGCATCCCAGACAGGACCTCTGGAAACACCATATATTTT. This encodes CASIPDRTSGNTIYF. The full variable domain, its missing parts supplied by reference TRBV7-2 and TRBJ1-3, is GAGVSQSPSNKVTEKGKDVELRCDPISGHTALYWYRQSLGQGLEFLIYFQGNSAPDKSGLPSDRFSAERTGGSVSTLTIQRTQQEDSAVYLCASIPDRTSGNTIYFGEGSWLTVV.

The CDR3 loop reads CASSGGVSSYEQYF. The CDR3 DNA reads TGTGCCAGCAGTGGGGGGGTGAGCTCCTACGAGCAGTACTTC. The chain is built from TRBV2 and TRBJ2-7, with a weak D call TRBD2 (6 bases). With 4 bases removed from V and 0 bases from J, the gap between germline ends came to 10 bases. In germline, CDR1 is SNHLY, CDR2 FYNNEI. This CDR3 comprises 14 residues.

In DNA, the CDR3 is TGCGCCAGCAGCTTGGAGGCCGACTATAACTATGGCTACACCTTC. Translated: CASSLEADYNYGYTF. This chain links TRBV5-1 with TRBJ1-2; D is unresolved. V lost 0 bases to trimming and J lost 1 base, with 10 bases between them. The CDR3 loop spans 15 amino acids. Germline CDR1 SGHRS, CDR2 YFSETQ. The full variable domain, its missing parts supplied by reference TRBV5-1 and TRBJ1-2, is KAGVTQTPRYLIKTRGQQVTLSCSPISGHRSVSWYQQTPGQGLQFLFEYFSETQRNKGNFPGRFSGRQFSNSRSEMNVSTLELGDSALYLCASSLEADYNYGYTFGSGTRLTVV.

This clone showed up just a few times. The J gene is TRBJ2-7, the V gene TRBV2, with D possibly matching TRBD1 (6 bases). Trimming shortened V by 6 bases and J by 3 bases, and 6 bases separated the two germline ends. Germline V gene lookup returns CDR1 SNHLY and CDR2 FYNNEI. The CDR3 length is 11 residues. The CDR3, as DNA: TGTGCCAGCAGGGGACACTACGAGCAGTACTTC. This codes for CASRGHYEQYF.

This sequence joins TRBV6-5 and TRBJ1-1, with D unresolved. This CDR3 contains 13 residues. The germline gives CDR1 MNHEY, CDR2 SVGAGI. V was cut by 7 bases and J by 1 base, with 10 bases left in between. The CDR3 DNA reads TGTGCCAGCACTACTATTAGGAACACTGAAGCTTTCTTT. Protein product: CASTTIRNTEAFF.

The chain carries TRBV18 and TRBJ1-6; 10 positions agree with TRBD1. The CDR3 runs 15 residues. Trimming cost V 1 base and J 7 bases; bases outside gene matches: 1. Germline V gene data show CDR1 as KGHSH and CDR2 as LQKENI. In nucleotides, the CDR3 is TGTGCCAGCTCACCACGGGGACAGGGGAATTCACCCCTCCACTTT. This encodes CASSPRGQGNSPLHF.

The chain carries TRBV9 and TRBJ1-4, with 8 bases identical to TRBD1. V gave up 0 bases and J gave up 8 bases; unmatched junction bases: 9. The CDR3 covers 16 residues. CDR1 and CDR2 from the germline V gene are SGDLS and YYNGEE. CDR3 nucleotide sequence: TGTGCCAGCAGCGTAGGGACCGGGACAGGCCGGGAAAAACTGTTTTTT. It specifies CASSVGTGTGREKLFF.

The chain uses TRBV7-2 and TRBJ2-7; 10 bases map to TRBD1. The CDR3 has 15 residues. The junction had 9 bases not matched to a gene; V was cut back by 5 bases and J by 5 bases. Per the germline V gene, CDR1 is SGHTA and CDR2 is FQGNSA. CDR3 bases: TGTGCCAGCAGCCTCCGACAGGGGGCTTGGCACGAGCAGTACTTC. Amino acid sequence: CASSLRQGAWHEQYF.

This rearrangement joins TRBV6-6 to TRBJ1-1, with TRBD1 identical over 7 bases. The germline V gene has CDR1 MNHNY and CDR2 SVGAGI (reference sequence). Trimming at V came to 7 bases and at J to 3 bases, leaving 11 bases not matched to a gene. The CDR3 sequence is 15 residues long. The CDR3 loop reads CASTPEGAGDTEAFF. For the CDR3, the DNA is TGTGCCAGCACCCCGGAGGGGGCGGGTGACACTGAAGCTTTCTTT.

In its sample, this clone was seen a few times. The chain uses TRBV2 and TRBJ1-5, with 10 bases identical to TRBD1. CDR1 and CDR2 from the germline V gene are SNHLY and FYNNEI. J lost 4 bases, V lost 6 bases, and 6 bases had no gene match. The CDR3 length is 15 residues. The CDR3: CASRRDRGENQPQHF. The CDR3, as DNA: TGTGCCAGCAGACGGGACAGGGGAGAGAATCAGCCCCAGCATTTT.

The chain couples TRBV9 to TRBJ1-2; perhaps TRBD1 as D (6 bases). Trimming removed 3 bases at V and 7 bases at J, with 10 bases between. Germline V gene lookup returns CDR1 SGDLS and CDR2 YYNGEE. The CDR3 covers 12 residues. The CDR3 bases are TGTGCCAGCAGCGCCGGACAGTTTGGCTACACCTTC. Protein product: CASSAGQFGYTF.

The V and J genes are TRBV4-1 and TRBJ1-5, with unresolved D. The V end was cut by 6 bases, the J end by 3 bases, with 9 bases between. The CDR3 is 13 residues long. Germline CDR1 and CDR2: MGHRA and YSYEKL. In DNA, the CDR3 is TGCGCCAGCAGTACGGGAACCAATCAGCCCCAGCATTTT. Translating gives CASSTGTNQPQHF.